The subject of this entry is one TCR beta chain. Within the sample, other DNA sequences also encode this same CDR3. This record comes from a study of blood T cell repertoires in COVID-19. For the study at large: Acute-phase and convalescent COVID-19 samples originated in the United States, Italy and Spain.

Libraries were prepared by immunoSEQ multiplex PCR; TCRdb keeps only in-frame clonotypes and omits some of them. The sample lists around 440,000 clones, about 91% occurring once. V was cut by 5 bases and J by 3 bases, with 8 bases left in between. This CDR3 is built from 12 residues. Looked up from germline, CDR1 is MDHEN and CDR2 is SYDVKM. The rearrangement joins TRBV28 to TRBJ2-7; D is undetermined. This TCR was recovered from a woman in her 50s with COVID-19, enrolled during active disease. The material sequenced was peripheral blood. For the CDR3, the DNA is TGTGCCAGCAGTCCGTCCCTCTACGAGCAGTACTTC. This codes for CASSPSLYEQYF. Complete variable domain (other parts from reference TRBV28 and TRBJ2-7): DVKVTQSSRYLVKRTGEKVFLECVQDMDHENMFWYRQDPGLGLRLIYFSYDVKMKEKGDIPEGYSVSREKKERFSLILESASTNQTSMYLCASSPSLYEQYFGPGTRLTVT.